This T cell receptor beta chain originates from a study of T cell repertoires in cytomegalovirus infection. Study as a whole: Both CMV infection and a matching HLA type were indicated by public TCR beta signatures. Findings and caveats of the study: Ex vivo, HLA-C-restricted CMV-specific TCR beta clonotypes prevailed over the rest of the response. There were carriers of CMV plus the relevant HLA, and cumulative public TCR beta family frequency identified them.

Germline CDR1 reads SGHTA; CDR2 reads FQGTGA. The V gene lost 2 bases and the J gene lost 0 bases, with 11 bases spanning the gap. The CDR3 is 15 residues long. Remarks on this clonotype: Antigen unknown.

A single record per CDR3 protein comes from TCRdb applying MiXCR to the reads. Here the sample spans approximately 700,000 distinct CDR3 sequences, approximately 40% being singletons. The chain is built from TRBV7-3 and TRBJ2-7; TRBD1 might be the D (6 bases). The sequenced material came from PBMCs. The source of this sequence is a human donor in good health (CMV status not recorded). Some clones in this sample may be carry-over from other donors' samples. Here the CDR3 reads CASSLERDTSYEQYF. The CDR3 DNA sequence: TGTGCCAGCAGCTTAGAAAGGGACACCTCCTACGAGCAGTACTTC.